The sequence of this TCR beta chain was determined in a study of Ad26.COV2.S vaccination and SARS-CoV-2 variants. Study conclusions and caveats: Possibly, TCR breadth and depth analyses underestimated total T cell responses. Individuals receiving vaccine had higher spike-specific TCR breadth than placebo recipients did.

With regard to this clone: Its antigen is undetermined.

Germline lookup yields CDR1 PRHDT and CDR2 FYEKMQ (reference sequence). CDR3 length: 15 residues. The V end was cut by 1 base, the J end by 4 bases, with 13 bases between. Sequencing used immunoSEQ multiplex PCR; TCRdb keeps in-frame clones, though not all of them. Of 350,000 to 450,000 clones detected, about 91% appear once; the ten largest clones hold about 3.8%. This clonotype was sampled from a human donor who had recovered from COVID-19. V gene TRBV13 combines with J gene TRBJ2-5; TRBD2 might be the D (5 bases). The sequences come from peripheral blood, collected after recovery from COVID-19. The CDR3 nucleotides are TGTGCCAGCAGCTTAGACGCGGGTGAGGGAGAGACCCAGTACTTC. Translating gives CASSLDAGEGETQYF.